This T cell receptor beta chain was documented in a study of cytomegalovirus exposure and HLA in healthy donors. General study findings and limits: When analyzed later, a missense DCLRE1C variant was found to be linked to TCR beta V- and J-gene trimming. In an earlier analysis, most TCR beta V segments were productive about 87% or about 30% of the time.

PCR primers comprised 60 Vbeta and 13 Jbeta primers. Produced via immunoSEQ multiplex PCR; TCRdb's table is partial and in-frame only. The sample has more than 100,000 clones, roughly 85% seen once. There are a few counts of this clone. Its antigen is still unknown. The TCR sequence derives from a man aged 35 to 55 in good health and CMV-seronegative. The sequencing input was PBMCs.

The CDR3 bases are TGTGCCAGCAGCGCGGGACAGCCGAACACTGAAGCTTTCTTT. Translating it yields CASSAGQPNTEAFF. The rearrangement links TRBV5-6 to TRBJ1-1; 7 positions agree with TRBD1. The CDR3 runs 14 residues. V was clipped by 4 bases and J by 1 base; unmatched bases: 4. Germline CDR1 is SGHDT and CDR2 is YYEEEE.